One and the same sample provided the 11 T cell receptor beta chains below, sequenced in a study of blood T cell repertoires in COVID-19. This table comes from immunoSEQ multiplex PCR, and its TCRdb copy is limited to in-frame clones, with some not included. The table shows a few hundred thousand clones, with 86% occurring only once. Sequencing was done on a sample of peripheral blood. Every receptor here comes from a man between 40 and 49 years old who had recovered from COVID-19.

The V and J genes are TRBV29-1 and TRBJ1-2; 8 nucleotides line up with TRBD1. The ends lost 7 bases at V and 4 bases at J; junction bases unmatched: 14. Germline lookup yields CDR1 SQVTM and CDR2 ANQGSEA. The CDR3 is 15 amino acids. As DNA, the CDR3 is TGCAGCGCCACCGAGGAGACAGGGGTGTTCTATGGCTACACCTTC. This translates into CSATEETGVFYGYTF.

In its sample, this clone was seen once. The V gene is TRBV2, the J gene TRBJ2-7; 7 nucleotides match TRBD1. This CDR3 region has 16 residues. The V and J ends lost 2 bases and 7 bases, in that order; junction bases with no gene match: 14. Germline V lookup: CDR1 SNHLY, CDR2 FYNNEI. The CDR3 DNA follows: TGTGCCAGCAGTGAACCCCGGACAGGCTCCCGGGGAGAGCAGTACTTC. Amino acid sequence: CASSEPRTGSRGEQYF.

The genes are TRBV19 and TRBJ2-7, with D maybe TRBD2 (6 bases). The CDR3 covers 15 residues. Germline CDR1 and CDR2: LNHDA and SQIVND (reference sequence). V lost 7 bases to trimming and J lost 3 bases, with 19 bases between them. CDR3 DNA: TGTGCCAGTACCCTACGTGCGGGACGACACTACGAGCAGTACTTC. Its translation: CASTLRAGRHYEQYF.

The chain combines TRBV20-1 with TRBJ2-7; 9 nucleotides align to TRBD2. Trimming cost V 3 bases and J 1 base; bases outside gene matches: 7. Germline V CDR1 and CDR2: DFQATT, SNEGSKA (reference sequence). The CDR3 is 15 residues long. CDR3 nucleotides: TGCAGTGCTAGTATTTATAGCGGGAGTTCCTACGAGCAGTACTTC. Its protein is CSASIYSGSSYEQYF.

The gene calls are TRBV7-8 and TRBJ2-7; 10 positions match TRBD2. From germline, CDR1 is SGHVS and CDR2 FQNEAQ. The J segment lost 4 bases and the V segment lost 7 bases, leaving 13 bases of the junction unmatched. The CDR3 loop spans 16 amino acids. As DNA, the CDR3 is TGTGCCAGCAACCAAAGAGGAGCGGGAGGGATTTACGAGCAGTACTTC. Protein: CASNQRGAGGIYEQYF.

The chain recombines TRBV19 with TRBJ2-6; D remains unclear. The germline gives CDR1 LNHDA, CDR2 SQIVND (reference sequence). The CDR3 sequence is 15 residues long. Trimming took 6 bases from V and 0 from J, leaving 9 bases between them. CDR3 bases: TGTGCCAGTAGCCCCCTGAGCTCTGGGGCCAACGTCCTGACTTTC. Protein product: CASSPLSSGANVLTF. The full variable domain, in which reference TRBV19 and TRBJ2-6 provide the parts outside the CDR3, is DGGITQSPKYLFRKEGQNVTLSCEQNLNHDAMYWYRQDPGQGLRLIYYSQIVNDFQKGDIAEGYSVSREKKESFPLTVTSAQKNPTAFYLCASSPLSSGANVLTFGAGSRLTVL.

The rearrangement joins TRBV27 to TRBJ2-3, with D perhaps matching TRBD2 (5 bases). The CDR3 covers 14 residues. Germline V gene sequence: CDR1 MNHEY, CDR2 SMNVEV (reference sequence). The V end lost 6 bases, the J end lost 8 bases, and 18 bases lay between the germline ends. CDR3 protein: CASSPKPTGGTQYF. The DNA for the CDR3 is TGTGCCAGCAGCCCCAAGCCAACCGGAGGTACGCAGTATTTT.

The chain is built from TRBV6-6 and TRBJ2-5; 7 nucleotides line up with TRBD2. The CDR3 has 14 residues. The V and J ends lost 5 bases and 4 bases, in that order; junction bases with no gene match: 7. Germline lookup yields CDR1 MNHNY and CDR2 SVGAGI (reference sequence). The CDR3 protein is CASSLTSVRETQYF. The CDR3 DNA sequence: TGTGCCAGCAGTCTCACTAGCGTCCGAGAGACCCAGTACTTC.

Regarding this clone: One junction end does not reproduce the germline sequence, and a read error may be involved. V usage is TRBV4-1 and J usage is TRBJ2-1, with 12 bases fitting TRBD2. The germline V gene has CDR1 MGHRA and CDR2 YSYEKL. The CDR3 totals 14 residues. The CDR3 DNA follows: TGCGCCAGCAGCCTTCGACTAGCGGGAGACTCACGCCTCTTC. It specifies CASSLRLAGDSRLF.

The rearrangement uses TRBV25-1 and TRBJ2-1, with D maybe TRBD1 (6 bases). CDR1 is MGHDK, CDR2 SYGVNS, per germline. The CDR3 spans 13 residues. The V gene lost 2 bases and the J gene lost 10 bases, with 12 bases spanning the gap. The CDR3 DNA reads as TGTGCCAGCAGTGAAGCCCGACAGGTGGAGCAGTTCTTC. This translates into CASSEARQVEQFF.

This chain joins TRBV7-8 and TRBJ2-1, with 7 bases aligning to TRBD2. J lost 5 bases, V lost 3 bases, and 7 bases had no gene match. From germline, CDR1 is SGHVS and CDR2 FQNEAQ. The CDR3 runs to 15 residues. The CDR3 sequence is CASSFNLAADNEQFF. The CDR3 DNA reads as TGTGCCAGCAGCTTTAACCTAGCGGCAGACAATGAGCAGTTCTTC.